Listed below are T cell receptor beta chains from one sample, sequenced in a study of shared T cell receptors in the human thymus. Generated by immunoSEQ multiplex PCR, the TCRdb table keeps only in-frame clones and is missing some. The sample lists about 660,000 clones, around 87% occurring once. The same data also contributed to another study, on human thymus T cells.

The sequenced material came from thymocytes. The receptor source for this set is a boy under two years old with a congenital heart defect. Both conserved end residues are trimmed from each CDR3. D genes are given only for firm matches.

d_gene: -; v_gene: TRBV27; j_gene: TRBJ1-4; len: 13; CDR3aa: ASSFIGFPNEKLF
d_gene: TRBD1; v_gene: TRBV10-3; j_gene: TRBJ1-3; len: 13; CDR3aa: AISNPTGNGNTIY
d_gene: -; v_gene: TRBV7-9; j_gene: TRBJ1-2; len: 13; CDR3aa: ASSSSGRSSVGYT
d_gene: TRBD1; v_gene: TRBV5-6; j_gene: TRBJ1-1; len: 11; CDR3aa: ASSGGQPSEAF
d_gene: -; v_gene: TRBV5-1; j_gene: TRBJ2-7; len: 11; CDR3aa: ASTRDFPYEQY
d_gene: TRBD2; v_gene: TRBV11-3; j_gene: TRBJ2-7; len: 15; CDR3aa: ASSGGTSGRVSYEQY
d_gene: TRBD2; v_gene: TRBV4-1; j_gene: TRBJ2-5; len: 14; CDR3aa: ASSQDPGGGAKTQY
d_gene: TRBD2; v_gene: TRBV14; j_gene: TRBJ2-7; len: 17; CDR3aa: ASSPPIVQGLAGGREQY
d_gene: TRBD2; v_gene: TRBV6-1; j_gene: TRBJ2-7; len: 13; CDR3aa: ASSARLAGAYEQY
d_gene: -; v_gene: TRBV28; j_gene: TRBJ1-3; len: 16; CDR3aa: ASSLCISTVYSGNTIY
d_gene: TRBD1; v_gene: TRBV7-9; j_gene: TRBJ2-7; len: 15; CDR3aa: ASSFAISGTVYYEQY
d_gene: TRBD1; v_gene: TRBV7-2; j_gene: TRBJ1-5; len: 14; CDR3aa: ASSLVAGGKYQPQH
d_gene: TRBD1; v_gene: TRBV28; j_gene: TRBJ1-5; len: 13; CDR3aa: ASSLYRGFNQPQH
d_gene: -; v_gene: TRBV5-5; j_gene: TRBJ1-2; len: 9; CDR3aa: ASSAATGYT
d_gene: TRBD2; v_gene: TRBV18; j_gene: TRBJ2-2; len: 15; CDR3aa: ASSPRPGLATPAALF
d_gene: TRBD2; v_gene: TRBV7-6; j_gene: TRBJ2-2; len: 17; CDR3aa: ASSCPGLAGGPGTGELF
d_gene: -; v_gene: TRBV18; j_gene: TRBJ1-4; len: 17; CDR3aa: ASSSLLTELWTNNEKLF
d_gene: TRBD2; v_gene: TRBV27; j_gene: TRBJ2-7; len: 13; CDR3aa: ASSFVSSGTYEQY
d_gene: TRBD2; v_gene: TRBV7-6; j_gene: TRBJ2-2; len: 15; CDR3aa: ASSKRSDASGLGELF
d_gene: -; v_gene: TRBV5-1; j_gene: TRBJ2-2; len: 9; CDR3aa: ASRSGGELF
d_gene: TRBD2; v_gene: TRBV4-3; j_gene: TRBJ2-7; len: 17; CDR3aa: ASSQGHRRERRWGYEQY
d_gene: -; v_gene: TRBV7-9; j_gene: TRBJ1-2; len: 12; CDR3aa: ASSQGAGVYGYT
d_gene: TRBD2; v_gene: TRBV18; j_gene: TRBJ2-3; len: 14; CDR3aa: ASSPKLAGATDTQY
d_gene: TRBD2; v_gene: TRBV4-2; j_gene: TRBJ2-5; len: 18; CDR3aa: ASSQDVTSKKREGVETQY
d_gene: -; v_gene: TRBV28; j_gene: TRBJ2-1; len: 13; CDR3aa: ASSPFSRSYNEQF